The 9 T cell receptor beta chains reported below all come from one sample, sequenced in a study of CD8+CD57+ T cells in acquired aplastic anemia. Genomic DNA provided the template from which TCR beta VDJ and CDR3 profiles were obtained. One entry per CDR3 protein, called by TCRdb with MiXCR from the reads. The sample has roughly 500,000 distinct CDR3 sequences, around 32% seen once. By flow cytometry, patients selected for sequencing had shown an expansion of CD8+CD57+ cells. The sequenced sample was sorted CD4+, CD8+, or CD8+CD57+ T cells (not recorded which) from PBMCs. All receptors come from a human donor with aplastic anemia.

With respect to this clonotype: One end of the junction does not line up with germline, which may come from a read error. V usage is TRBV6-1 and J usage is TRBJ1-3; D is ambiguous. Germline lookup yields CDR1 MNHNS and CDR2 SASEGT. This CDR3 has 15 residues. The DNA of the CDR3 is TGTGCCCGCAGCCGGACTCTAGACTCTGGAAACACCATATATTTT. This translates into CARSRTLDSGNTIYF.

V and J are TRBV5-1 and TRBJ2-2, with D possibly matching TRBD2 (6 bases). The CDR3 is 16 amino acids. CDR1 and CDR2 from the germline V gene are SGHRS and YFSETQ. The ends were cut back, 3 bases at V and 6 bases at J, with 18 bases in the middle. The CDR3 reads CASSWDSLGVAGELFF. The CDR3 region has the DNA TGCGCCAGCAGCTGGGACTCATTGGGGGTGGCCGGGGAGCTGTTTTTT.

This clonotype has only a few counts. The gene calls are TRBV10-3 and TRBJ2-7, with D hard to call. The germline V gene has CDR1 ENHRY and CDR2 SYGVKD. Between the trimmed V and J ends, which lost 10 bases and 5 bases, there was a span of 15 bases. CDR3 size: 12 residues. CDR3 residues: CASSPREHEQYF. CDR3 coding DNA: TGTGCCAGCAGCCCCAGAGAGCACGAGCAGTACTTC.

CDR3 region: CASSLAVGTSGTNEQFF. The CDR3 DNA reads as TGCGCCAGCAGCTTGGCCGTCGGGACTAGCGGGACGAATGAGCAGTTCTTC. This chain uses TRBV5-1 with TRBJ2-1, with 13 bases identical to TRBD2. This CDR3 has 17 residues. Germline V gene lookup returns CDR1 SGHRS and CDR2 YFSETQ. After removal of 0 bases from V and 7 bases from J, the junction contained 7 bases not matched to a gene.

This chain links TRBV4-3 with TRBJ1-6; D ambiguous. Germline CDR1 is LGHNA and CDR2 is YSLEER. Trimming cost V 0 bases and J 9 bases, with 12 bases left between them. The CDR3 runs to 15 residues. The chain's CDR3 is CASSQERGRTSPLHF. Here the CDR3 DNA reads TGCGCCAGCAGCCAAGAAAGAGGGAGAACTTCACCCCTCCACTTT.

This clonotype was seen many times. The J gene is TRBJ2-2, the V gene TRBV25-1; maybe TRBD1 (5 bases). This CDR3 has 16 residues. The germline V gene encodes CDR1 MGHDK and CDR2 SYGVNS. Trimming shortened V by 1 base and J by 2 bases, and 11 bases separated the two germline ends. CDR3 coding DNA: TGTGCCAGCAGTGAATTCGGACATCCAAACACCGGGGAGCTGTTTTTT. As protein: CASSEFGHPNTGELFF. Combining the CDR3 with reference TRBV25-1 and TRBJ2-2 gives the whole variable domain EADIYQTPRYLVIGTGKKITLECSQTMGHDKMYWYQQDPGMELHLIHYSYGVNSTEKGDLSSESTVSRIRTEHFPLTLESARPSHTSQYLCASSEFGHPNTGELFFGEGSRLTVL.

V is TRBV5-1 and J is TRBJ2-3, with D unclear. Per the germline V gene, CDR1 is SGHRS and CDR2 is YFSETQ. This CDR3 is 14 amino acids long. Trimming left V 1 base short and J 2 bases short, with 8 bases between. CDR3: CASSLSYSTDTQYF. In nucleotides, the CDR3 is TGCGCCAGCAGCTTGAGTTACTCCACAGATACGCAGTATTTT.

V and J are TRBV24-1 and TRBJ2-3; 8 nucleotides line up with TRBD1. Trimming removed 4 bases from V and 5 bases from J; junction bases left unmatched: 4. The CDR3 has 14 amino acids. CDR1 KGHDR and CDR2 SFDVKD come from the germline V gene. The CDR3 DNA is TGTGCCACCAGTGACCAAGGACAGGGAGATACGCAGTATTTT. Its protein is CATSDQGQGDTQYF.

This clonotype was observed many times. This chain joins TRBV2 and TRBJ1-1, with a weak D call TRBD1 (6 bases). V lost 6 bases to trimming and J lost 4 bases, with 18 bases between them. The CDR3 runs 15 residues. CDR1 is SNHLY and CDR2 is FYNNEI in the germline V gene. The CDR3 DNA reads TGTGCCAGCAGGCTAGACGTAGGGGGAGGCACTGAAGCTTTCTTT. Its protein is CASRLDVGGGTEAFF.